This T cell receptor beta chain stems from a study of T cells after yellow fever vaccination. The study, taken as a whole, reports: Some clonotypes, a small share, were shared between CD4 and CD8 compartments. A large majority of primary-vaccination clones showed up again after the booster (approximately 96% CD4, around 90% CD8).

This clonotype turned up a few times. Its target is unknown. 5'RACE template switching added a universal primer site and UMIs to TCR cDNA. TCRdb re-called the 5' RACE reads with MiXCR, one entry per CDR3 protein. The sample comprises over 130,000 distinct CDR3 sequences, roughly 8% of which are singletons, and about 0.73% rests with the top ten. The CDR3 runs to 15 residues. Per germline, CDR1 MNHEY and CDR2 SVGAGI. The trim removed 2 bases at V and 6 bases at J, leaving 9 bases unmatched. The specimen comprised CD4+ T cells sorted from PBMCs, sampled 5 days after the yellow fever booster vaccination. V usage is TRBV6-5 and J usage is TRBJ1-2; 7 nucleotides agree with TRBD1. This receptor was identified in a man aged 30 to 45 who received the YFV17D yellow fever vaccine. CDR3 amino acids: CASSYDGRGRDGYTF. The CDR3 coding sequence is TGTGCCAGCAGTTACGACGGCAGGGGGAGAGATGGCTACACCTTC.